These T cell receptor beta chains were read from a single sample in a study of T cell responses to AZD1222 COVID-19 vaccine. Profiling relied on immunoSEQ multiplex PCR, and the TCRdb table lists in-frame clones only, not all of them. The repertoire holds approximately 92,000 clones, with about 90% as singletons. The specimen was peripheral blood, collected on day 0 of AZD1222 vaccination. The receptor set was obtained from an adult in good health. CDR3s include the opening cysteine and the closing phenylalanine or tryptophan. Fields, in order: D gene, clone size, J gene, V gene, CDR3 protein, CDR3 DNA. A D gene is named only where the DNA matches it firmly. A row's size may be missing; if present it is once, few, many or a size class.

d_call: .
clone_size: .
j_call: TRBJ1-2
v_call: TRBV3-1/TRBV3-2
cdr3_aa: CASSQEGGFGYTF
cdr3_nt: TGTGCCAGCAGCCAAGAAGGCGGGTTTGGCTACACCTTC

d_call: TRBD1
clone_size: .
j_call: TRBJ1-4
v_call: TRBV15
cdr3_aa: CATSRGTGGLGEKLFF
cdr3_nt: TGTGCCACCAGCAGAGGTACAGGGGGCTTAGGTGAAAAACTGTTTTTT

d_call: TRBD2
clone_size: .
j_call: TRBJ2-3
v_call: TRBV19
cdr3_aa: CAGTTSGITDTQYF
cdr3_nt: TGTGCCGGGACAACTAGCGGGATAACCGATACGCAGTATTTT

d_call: .
clone_size: .
j_call: TRBJ1-3
v_call: TRBV30
cdr3_aa: CANRARAGNTIYF
cdr3_nt: TGTGCCAATCGGGCTCGGGCTGGAAACACCATATATTTT

d_call: .
clone_size: .
j_call: TRBJ1-4
v_call: TRBV18
cdr3_aa: CASSLPQGTNEKLFF
cdr3_nt: TGTGCCAGCTCACTTCCACAGGGAACTAATGAAAAACTGTTTTTT

d_call: .
clone_size: .
j_call: TRBJ1-4
v_call: TRBV12-3/TRBV12-4
cdr3_aa: CASSSMINEKLFF
cdr3_nt: TGTGCCAGCAGTTCCATGATAAATGAAAAACTGTTTTTT

d_call: TRBD1
clone_size: .
j_call: TRBJ1-4
v_call: TRBV5-4
cdr3_aa: CASSFRQGINEKLFF
cdr3_nt: TGTGCCAGCAGCTTCCGACAGGGGATTAATGAAAAACTGTTTTTT

d_call: .
clone_size: .
j_call: TRBJ1-3
v_call: TRBV2
cdr3_aa: CASVQESSGNTIYF
cdr3_nt: TGTGCCAGCGTCCAGGAGAGCTCTGGAAACACCATATATTTT

d_call: .
clone_size: once
j_call: TRBJ1-4
v_call: TRBV7-2
cdr3_aa: CASSLDVSTGLTNEKLFF
cdr3_nt: TGTGCCAGCAGCTTAGATGTAAGTACGGGGTTAACTAATGAAAAACTGTTTTTT

d_call: TRBD1
clone_size: .
j_call: TRBJ2-7
v_call: TRBV5-1
cdr3_aa: CASSLDGQASYEQYF
cdr3_nt: TGCGCCAGCAGCTTGGACGGACAGGCATCCTACGAGCAGTACTTC

d_call: .
clone_size: once
j_call: TRBJ1-1
v_call: TRBV7-3
cdr3_aa: CASSEQEATEAFF
cdr3_nt: TGTGCCAGCAGCGAACAGGAGGCCACTGAAGCTTTCTTT

d_call: .
clone_size: .
j_call: TRBJ1-1
v_call: TRBV7-7
cdr3_aa: CASSPPDSTEAFF
cdr3_nt: TGTGCTAGCAGCCCCCCCGACAGCACCGAAGCTTTCTTT

d_call: TRBD1
clone_size: .
j_call: TRBJ1-2
v_call: TRBV11-1
cdr3_aa: CASSFTGVQGYTF
cdr3_nt: TGTGCCAGCAGCTTTACAGGGGTGCAGGGCTACACCTTC

d_call: .
clone_size: .
j_call: TRBJ1-6
v_call: TRBV28
cdr3_aa: CASSFNQGLNSPLHF
cdr3_nt: TGTGCCAGCAGTTTCAATCAGGGGCTTAATTCACCCCTCCACTTT

d_call: TRBD1
clone_size: .
j_call: TRBJ1-2
v_call: TRBV7-2
cdr3_aa: CASSSRTGVIYGYTF
cdr3_nt: TGTGCCAGCAGCTCCCGGACAGGAGTAATCTATGGCTACACCTTC

d_call: TRBD2
clone_size: .
j_call: TRBJ2-5
v_call: TRBV7-3
cdr3_aa: CASSSSGGYQETQYF
cdr3_nt: TGTGCCAGCAGCTCTAGCGGGGGGTACCAAGAGACCCAGTACTTC

d_call: .
clone_size: .
j_call: TRBJ2-5
v_call: TRBV3-1/TRBV3-2
cdr3_aa: CASSQLSGAVQETQYF
cdr3_nt: TGTGCCAGCAGCCAACTAAGCGGAGCCGTTCAAGAGACCCAGTACTTC

d_call: TRBD1
clone_size: .
j_call: TRBJ1-5
v_call: TRBV5-1
cdr3_aa: CASSSGQNNQPQHF
cdr3_nt: TGCGCCAGCAGCTCGGGACAGAACAATCAGCCCCAGCATTTT

d_call: .
clone_size: .
j_call: TRBJ1-2
v_call: TRBV21-1
cdr3_aa: CASSKETGGESGYTF
cdr3_nt: TGTGCCAGCAGCAAAGAGACAGGGGGCGAGTCTGGCTACACCTTC

d_call: TRBD1
clone_size: .
j_call: TRBJ1-2
v_call: TRBV6-5
cdr3_aa: CASSYEGTVYGYTF
cdr3_nt: TGTGCCAGCAGTTACGAGGGGACAGTCTATGGCTACACCTTC

d_call: TRBD1
clone_size: .
j_call: TRBJ1-6
v_call: TRBV9
cdr3_aa: CASSVQGVGSPLHF
cdr3_nt: TGTGCCAGCAGCGTACAGGGGGTAGGTTCACCCCTCCACTTT

d_call: .
clone_size: few
j_call: TRBJ2-7
v_call: TRBV7-2
cdr3_aa: CASSLEQGRLPGRENEQYF
cdr3_nt: TGTGCCAGCAGCTTAGAACAGGGACGACTTCCGGGTAGGGAAAACGAGCAGTACTTC

d_call: .
clone_size: .
j_call: TRBJ2-3
v_call: TRBV5-8
cdr3_aa: CASSGPRVPDTQYF
cdr3_nt: TGTGCCAGCAGCGGTCCGCGCGTCCCAGATACGCAGTATTTT

d_call: .
clone_size: .
j_call: TRBJ1-2
v_call: TRBV12-3/TRBV12-4
cdr3_aa: CASSLRLGGYTF
cdr3_nt: TGTGCCAGCAGTTTGCGGCTTGGGGGCTACACCTTC

d_call: TRBD2
clone_size: .
j_call: TRBJ2-3
v_call: TRBV19
cdr3_aa: CASSQGLADTQYF
cdr3_nt: TGTGCCAGTAGTCAGGGACTAGCAGATACGCAGTATTTT

d_call: .
clone_size: .
j_call: TRBJ1-4
v_call: TRBV24-1
cdr3_aa: CATSRGPNEKLFF
cdr3_nt: TGTGCCACCAGCAGGGGCCCCAATGAAAAACTGTTTTTT

d_call: TRBD1
clone_size: .
j_call: TRBJ1-6
v_call: TRBV9
cdr3_aa: CASSPRDSSYNSPLHF
cdr3_nt: TGTGCCAGCAGCCCCCGGGACAGCTCCTATAATTCACCCCTCCACTTT

d_call: .
clone_size: .
j_call: TRBJ1-1
v_call: TRBV5-1
cdr3_aa: CASSLSGGDTEAFF
cdr3_nt: TGCGCCAGCAGCTTGTCGGGAGGAGACACTGAAGCTTTCTTT

d_call: TRBD2
clone_size: .
j_call: TRBJ2-5
v_call: TRBV4-1
cdr3_aa: CASSQDQLVRRERGQYF
cdr3_nt: TGCGCCAGCAGCCAAGATCAGCTGGTTCGGCGGGAGAGGGGCCAGTACTTC

d_call: .
clone_size: once
j_call: TRBJ1-1
v_call: TRBV21-1
cdr3_aa: CASSLSGEAFF
cdr3_nt: TGTGCCAGCAGCCTCTCTGGGGAAGCTTTCTTT

d_call: TRBD1
clone_size: .
j_call: TRBJ2-1
v_call: TRBV10-1
cdr3_aa: CASSSGTGDYNEQFF
cdr3_nt: TGCGCCAGCAGCTCCGGGACAGGGGACTACAATGAGCAGTTCTTC

d_call: TRBD1
clone_size: few
j_call: TRBJ2-2
v_call: TRBV5-6
cdr3_aa: CASSKPGQGYTGELFF
cdr3_nt: TGTGCCAGCAGTAAGCCGGGACAGGGGTACACCGGGGAGCTGTTTTTT

d_call: TRBD2
clone_size: .
j_call: TRBJ2-7
v_call: TRBV10-3
cdr3_aa: CAISLGRASGTYEQYF
cdr3_nt: TGTGCCATCAGTTTGGGGAGGGCTAGCGGGACATACGAGCAGTACTTC

d_call: .
clone_size: .
j_call: TRBJ1-2
v_call: TRBV6-2/TRBV6-3
cdr3_aa: CASSYSPGLYGYTF
cdr3_nt: TGTGCCAGCAGTTACTCCCCGGGTCTCTATGGCTACACCTTC

d_call: .
clone_size: .
j_call: TRBJ2-7
v_call: TRBV6-5
cdr3_aa: CASSRGDGDSYEQYF
cdr3_nt: TGTGCCAGCAGTCGAGGGGACGGTGACTCCTACGAGCAGTACTTC

d_call: .
clone_size: .
j_call: TRBJ1-2
v_call: TRBV19
cdr3_aa: CASNPGDYYGYTF
cdr3_nt: TGTGCCAGTAACCCAGGGGACTACTATGGCTACACCTTC

d_call: TRBD1
clone_size: .
j_call: TRBJ1-5
v_call: TRBV5-1
cdr3_aa: CASSPGQGGQPQHF
cdr3_nt: TGCGCCAGCAGCCCGGGACAGGGAGGTCAGCCCCAGCATTTT

d_call: TRBD1
clone_size: .
j_call: TRBJ2-5
v_call: TRBV7-6
cdr3_aa: CASSFSPGQGQETQYF
cdr3_nt: TGTGCCAGCAGCTTTTCCCCGGGACAGGGGCAAGAGACCCAGTACTTC

d_call: TRBD1
clone_size: .
j_call: TRBJ1-1
v_call: TRBV19
cdr3_aa: CASSIYPGQGKGYTEAFF
cdr3_nt: TGTGCCAGTAGTATCTACCCCGGACAGGGAAAAGGTTACACTGAAGCTTTCTTT

d_call: .
clone_size: .
j_call: TRBJ1-5
v_call: TRBV12-5
cdr3_aa: CASGPGQLNQPQHF
cdr3_nt: TGTGCTAGTGGACCCGGACAGCTCAATCAGCCCCAGCATTTT

d_call: .
clone_size: .
j_call: TRBJ2-7
v_call: TRBV7-9
cdr3_aa: CASSEDLRYEQYF
cdr3_nt: TGTGCCAGCAGCGAAGACCTACGCTACGAGCAGTACTTC

d_call: TRBD1
clone_size: .
j_call: TRBJ1-5
v_call: TRBV4-1
cdr3_aa: CASSQPGQGRNQPQHF
cdr3_nt: TGCGCCAGCAGCCAACCGGGACAGGGGCGCAATCAGCCCCAGCATTTT

d_call: .
clone_size: .
j_call: TRBJ1-5
v_call: TRBV6-6
cdr3_aa: CASSPRTASLAHQPQHF
cdr3_nt: TGTGCCAGCAGTCCCCGGACAGCTAGCCTCGCCCATCAGCCCCAGCATTTT

d_call: .
clone_size: .
j_call: TRBJ2-2
v_call: TRBV6-1
cdr3_aa: CASSEVSMNTGELFF
cdr3_nt: TGTGCCAGCAGTGAAGTCAGCATGAACACCGGGGAGCTGTTTTTT

d_call: TRBD1
clone_size: .
j_call: TRBJ1-2
v_call: TRBV28
cdr3_aa: CASSFSDRGDYGYTF
cdr3_nt: TGTGCCAGCAGTTTCTCGGACAGGGGGGACTATGGCTACACCTTC

d_call: .
clone_size: .
j_call: TRBJ2-1
v_call: TRBV7-3
cdr3_aa: CASSLRPGDRMGNEQFF
cdr3_nt: TGTGCCAGCAGCTTAAGACCCGGGGACCGTATGGGCAATGAGCAGTTCTTC

d_call: .
clone_size: .
j_call: TRBJ1-4
v_call: TRBV9
cdr3_aa: CASSVEGGRNEKLFF
cdr3_nt: TGTGCCAGCAGCGTAGAAGGGGGGCGAAATGAAAAACTGTTTTTT

d_call: .
clone_size: .
j_call: TRBJ2-1
v_call: TRBV2
cdr3_aa: CASSLGLLNNEQFF
cdr3_nt: TGTGCCAGCAGTCTAGGACTATTAAACAATGAGCAGTTCTTC

d_call: .
clone_size: .
j_call: TRBJ1-6
v_call: TRBV7-3
cdr3_aa: CASSLILGGVKFICNSPLHF
cdr3_nt: TGTGCCAGCAGCCTCATCCTCGGGGGGGTAAAGTTTATCTGCAATTCACCCCTCCACTTT

d_call: TRBD1
clone_size: .
j_call: TRBJ1-2
v_call: TRBV7-2
cdr3_aa: CASTGTGGGYTF
cdr3_nt: TGTGCCAGCACTGGGACAGGGGGCGGCTACACCTTC

d_call: .
clone_size: .
j_call: TRBJ1-5
v_call: TRBV28
cdr3_aa: CASSLLGGEPQHF
cdr3_nt: TGTGCCAGCAGTTTATTGGGGGGAGAGCCCCAGCATTTT

d_call: .
clone_size: .
j_call: TRBJ1-3
v_call: TRBV14
cdr3_aa: CASRQTRAPSDTIYF
cdr3_nt: TGTGCCAGCAGACAGACCCGGGCGCCCTCCGACACCATATATTTT

d_call: .
clone_size: .
j_call: TRBJ2-3
v_call: TRBV5-8
cdr3_aa: CASSLAVRPTTDTQYF
cdr3_nt: TGTGCCAGCAGCTTGGCCGTTCGTCCGACCACAGATACGCAGTATTTT

d_call: .
clone_size: .
j_call: TRBJ1-2
v_call: TRBV24-1
cdr3_aa: CATVGADYGYTF
cdr3_nt: TGTGCCACCGTGGGGGCCGACTATGGCTACACCTTC

d_call: TRBD1
clone_size: .
j_call: TRBJ1-4
v_call: TRBV7-2
cdr3_aa: CASSLGWGQPNEKLFF
cdr3_nt: TGTGCCAGCAGCTTAGGTTGGGGACAGCCGAATGAAAAACTGTTTTTT